What follows describes a single T cell receptor beta chain. Sequencing used immunoSEQ multiplex PCR; TCRdb keeps in-frame clones, though not all of them. The repertoire consists of just over 350,000 clones, with roughly 81% occurring once and the leading ten covering approximately 3.5%. These data originate in a study of Ad26.COV2.S vaccination and SARS-CoV-2 variants. On the study more broadly: Donor participated within the Ad26.COV2.S arm of the COV1001 trial. Administration of Ad26.COV2.S was intramuscular, either once or twice 56 days apart.

The J segment lost 2 bases and the V segment lost 8 bases, leaving 7 bases of the junction unmatched. The germline gives CDR1 SNHLY, CDR2 FYNNEI. CDR3 length: 15 residues. Treatment given: roughly 19 received Ad26.COV2.S at low or high dose, single or two shots; about 5 received placebo; per-sample allocation not given. Sampling took place 63 days after the first vaccine or placebo injection. This Boston cohort included adults aged 18-55 years. J is TRBJ2-2 and V is TRBV2; 8 nucleotides agree with TRBD1. Sequencing used peripheral blood, obtained in a trial of Ad26.COV2.S vaccine versus placebo. This sequence originates from a person between 18 and 60 years old who received the Ad26.COV2.S COVID-19 vaccine or a placebo. As DNA, the CDR3 is TGTGCCAGCGTGGACAGGGCAAAAAACACCGGGGAGCTGTTTTTT. It specifies CASVDRAKNTGELFF.